Detailed here is one TCR beta chain. Profiled with immunoSEQ multiplex PCR; TCRdb holds only in-frame clones, not every one. The data show tens of thousands of clones, 93% seen once. This record comes from a study of cytomegalovirus exposure and HLA in healthy donors. This receptor was identified in a woman in her twenties or thirties in good health and CMV-seronegative. The source material was PBMCs.

The CDR3 reads CASSLTGGVEDNEQFF. In nucleotides, the CDR3 is TGCGCCAGCAGCTTGACGGGCGGGGTGGAGGACAATGAGCAGTTCTTC. The chain joins TRBV5-1 to TRBJ2-1, with D tentatively TRBD2 (6 bases). Trimming took 1 base from V and 5 from J, leaving 16 bases between them. This CDR3 region has 16 residues. Germline CDR1 SGHRS, CDR2 YFSETQ.